Following are 28 T cell receptor beta chains from one sample sequenced in a study of vaccination and CD4 T cells after COVID-19. Treatment given: roughly nine-day PBMC culture with coronavirus spike peptide pools or control peptides (ViraFEST assay). Cultured CD4+ T-cell DNA underwent Oncomine TCR Beta short-read sequencing. TCRdb itself ran the PCR reads through MiXCR, one entry per CDR3 protein. The sample lists about 19,000 distinct CDR3 sequences; around 55% were seen once. Their cognate antigens are unknown. Sequencing was done on a sample of CD4+ T cells from blood, cultured in vitro. These receptors all come from a human donor who had recovered from COVID-19.

The chain joins TRBV5-6 to TRBJ2-1, with a weak D call TRBD2 (6 bases). The CDR3 length is 14 residues. Germline V gene lookup returns CDR1 SGHDT and CDR2 YYEEEE. Trimming stripped 4 bases from V and 4 bases from J, with 12 bases between. The CDR3 sequence: CASSPLRGYNEQFF. The CDR3 DNA sequence: TGTGCCAGCAGCCCCCTTCGGGGGTACAATGAGCAGTTCTTC.

This clonotype was seen once. The chain is built from TRBV9 and TRBJ2-1; 9 positions agree with TRBD1. Trimming cost V 7 bases and J 5 bases; bases outside gene matches: 7. From germline, CDR1 is SGDLS and CDR2 YYNGEE. The CDR3 covers 14 residues. Here the CDR3 DNA reads TGTGCCAGCGGCCCCGGGACAGGGAACAATGAGCAGTTCTTC. Its translation is CASGPGTGNNEQFF.

The V call is TRBV27, the J call TRBJ2-7, with 14 bases that match TRBD2. Germline V gene data show CDR1 as MNHEY and CDR2 as SMNVEV (reference sequence). V dropped 6 bases and J dropped 4; count of bases not matched to a gene: 11. The CDR3 is made up of 17 amino acids. CDR3 protein: CASRVGLAGGNGYEQYF. The DNA of the CDR3 is TGTGCCAGCAGGGTCGGACTAGCGGGAGGTAACGGGTACGAGCAGTACTTC.

The rearrangement uses TRBV27 and TRBJ2-3, with unresolved D. CDR3 length: 18 amino acids. Germline V gene lookup returns CDR1 MNHEY and CDR2 SMNVEV (reference sequence). Trimming cost V 5 bases and J 0 bases, with 21 bases left between them. CDR3 sequence (DNA): TGTGCCAGCAGTCCCCCCCGACTTTGGGCCTCGAGCACAGATACGCAGTATTTT. Its translation is CASSPPRLWASSTDTQYF.

The chain recombines TRBV5-1 with TRBJ2-1; 9 bases map to TRBD2. This CDR3 is 15 amino acids long. V was clipped by 6 bases and J by 4 bases; unmatched bases: 8. Germline CDR1 reads SGHRS; CDR2 reads YFSETQ. The CDR3 region has the DNA TGCGCCAGCAACGTGGCTAGCGGGACATACAATGAGCAGTTCTTC. Translated: CASNVASGTYNEQFF.

This clonotype appeared a few times. The chain combines TRBV7-2 with TRBJ2-5; perhaps TRBD1 as D (5 bases). CDR1 is SGHTA and CDR2 is FQGNSA in the germline V gene. CDR3 size: 13 residues. V was clipped by 6 bases and J by 5 bases, with 13 bases between them. This CDR3 reads CASRPGFWETQYF. For the CDR3, the DNA is TGTGCCAGCAGACCAGGGTTCTGGGAGACCCAGTACTTC.

This clonotype was counted between two and nine times. The chain couples TRBV6-1 to TRBJ2-5; D call uncertain. The CDR3 has 11 residues. V gave up 7 bases and J gave up 4 bases, with 7 bases separating them. Looked up from germline, CDR1 is MNHNS and CDR2 is SASEGT. The CDR3 reads CASTTSETQYF. The CDR3 coding sequence is TGTGCCAGCACCACCTCAGAGACCCAGTACTTC.

The genes are TRBV5-1 and TRBJ2-1, with 8 nucleotides matching TRBD2. The ends lost 4 bases at V and 4 bases at J; junction bases unmatched: 13. This CDR3 is built from 17 residues. Per the germline V gene, CDR1 is SGHRS and CDR2 is YFSETQ. In DNA, the CDR3 is TGCGCCAGCAGCCCCCCCTCCGGGAGGGCCAGATACAATGAGCAGTTCTTC. The encoded protein is CASSPPSGRARYNEQFF.

This clonotype was counted only a few times. This rearrangement joins TRBV20-1 to TRBJ1-6; D uncertain. Trimming took 0 bases from V and 7 from J, leaving 16 bases between them. In germline, CDR1 is DFQATT, CDR2 SNEGSKA (reference sequence). The CDR3 length is 16 residues. DNA of the CDR3: TGCAGTGCTAGAGATATCGGCAGGCCCTCCAATTCACCCCTCCACTTT. Its protein product is CSARDIGRPSNSPLHF.

The gene calls are TRBV6-1 and TRBJ2-5; TRBD2 agrees at 13 bases. Germline V gene lookup returns CDR1 MNHNS and CDR2 SASEGT. This CDR3 has 14 amino acids. With 8 bases clipped from V and 5 bases from J, the junction kept 5 bases outside the gene matches. CDR3 in DNA: TGTGCCAGCGGACTAGCGGGAGAGACGGAGACCCAGTACTTC. Translated: CASGLAGETETQYF.

The V gene is TRBV9, the J gene TRBJ2-3; 7 positions agree with TRBD2. The CDR3 spans 14 residues. Germline V gives CDR1 SGDLS, CDR2 YYNGEE. V trimming: 4 bases; J trimming: 4 bases; junction bases outside the gene matches: 6. The CDR3, as DNA: TGTGCCAGCAGCCTCAGCGGGGCGGCAGATACGCAGTATTTT. Translated, it gives CASSLSGAADTQYF.

V usage is TRBV5-1 and J usage is TRBJ2-1, with D perhaps TRBD2 (6 bases). Trimming left V 5 bases short and J 4 bases short, with 22 bases between. The length of the CDR3 is 17 residues. Germline V gene lookup returns CDR1 SGHRS and CDR2 YFSETQ. DNA for the CDR3: TGCGCCAGCAGGCCTGGACTAAATCGGGCCGAGTACAATGAGCAGTTCTTC. As protein: CASRPGLNRAEYNEQFF.

Regarding this clonotype: The junction departs from the called germline gene at one end, perhaps through a read error. This chain uses TRBV5-3 with TRBJ2-1; TRBD2 is a possible D gene (6 bases). TRBV5-3 is flagged as an ORF with uncertain function. This CDR3 is 14 amino acids long. CDR3: CASSLFTSHNEQFF. The CDR3 DNA reads TGTGCCAGCAGCTTGTTTACTAGCCACAATGAGCAGTTCTTC.

V and J are TRBV29-1 and TRBJ2-3, with D uncertain. The germline V gene encodes CDR1 SQVTM and CDR2 ANQGSEA. V lost 6 bases and J lost 5, with 3 bases in between. The CDR3 runs to 9 residues. The CDR3 region is CSVGDTQYF. The CDR3 coding sequence is TGCAGCGTAGGAGATACGCAGTATTTT.

V gene TRBV11-3 combines with J gene TRBJ2-3, with TRBD2 matching over 7 bases. The germline CDR1 and CDR2 sequences are SGHNT and YENEEA. J gave up 12 bases and V 0 bases, and 3 bases lay outside the gene matches. This CDR3 has 12 amino acids. CDR3 loop: CASSLERDYQYF. DNA of the CDR3: TGTGCCAGCAGCTTAGAGCGGGACTATCAGTATTTT. Full variable domain (missing parts from reference TRBV11-3 and TRBJ2-3): EAGVVQSPRYKIIEKKQPVAFWCNPISGHNTLYWYLQNLGQGPELLIRYENEEAVDDSQLPKDRFSAERLKGVDSTLKIQPAELGDSAVYLCASSLERDYQYFGPGTRLTVL.

This clonotype has a handful of counts. CDR3: CASRTGTGDQPQHF. CDR3 nucleotides: TGTGCCAGCAGAACCGGGACAGGGGATCAGCCCCAGCATTTT. J is TRBJ1-5 and V is TRBV7-2; 10 positions agree with TRBD1. The V gene end was trimmed by 6 bases and the J gene end by 5 bases; junction bases not matched to a gene: 4. Germline V gene lookup returns CDR1 SGHTA and CDR2 FQGNSA. CDR3 size: 14 residues.

This clonotype was detected only a few times. The chain has TRBV6-2 or TRBV6-3 and TRBJ1-6; no firm D call. V lost 7 bases and J 2 bases, leaving 12 bases between the germline ends. Germline V gene lookup returns CDR1 MNHEY and CDR2 SVGEGT. The CDR3 totals 15 residues. The CDR3 DNA follows: TGTGCCAGCACCAACCCGTGGGCCTATAATTCACCCCTCCACTTT. Protein product: CASTNPWAYNSPLHF.

The gene calls are TRBV27 and TRBJ1-5; 7 bases are a match to TRBD1. The J segment lost 0 bases and the V segment lost 2 bases, leaving 13 bases of the junction unmatched. The CDR3 covers 19 residues. Germline V gene sequence: CDR1 MNHEY, CDR2 SMNVEV (reference sequence). The CDR3 sequence: CASSLKGGTAFSSNQPQHF. CDR3 coding DNA: TGTGCCAGCAGTTTAAAAGGGGGGACAGCCTTTTCTAGCAATCAGCCCCAGCATTTT.

The chain employs TRBV7-2 and TRBJ1-1; D remains ambiguous. Trimming took off 0 bases at V and 10 bases at J, with 15 bases between the two ends. The CDR3 runs 14 residues. Germline V lookup: CDR1 SGHTA, CDR2 FQGNSA. The CDR3 coding sequence is TGTGCCAGCAGCTTAGCGTCGGGCCCAAGTATAGCTTTCTTT. This encodes CASSLASGPSIAFF.

This chain uses TRBV30 with TRBJ2-6; a possible D gene is TRBD1 (5 bases). Trimming pared 8 bases from V and 4 bases from J, leaving 15 bases between. Germline CDR1 is GTSNPN and CDR2 is SVGIG (reference sequence). The CDR3 covers 14 residues. The CDR3 here is CAISRAPGANVLTF. The DNA of the CDR3 is TGTGCCATAAGCAGGGCGCCCGGGGCCAACGTCCTGACTTTC.

This clonotype was observed a few times. The chain links TRBV20-1 to TRBJ1-1; unclear D gene. Trimming pared 5 bases from V and 6 bases from J, leaving 10 bases between. The CDR3 spans 11 residues. Germline-derived CDR1 and CDR2 are DFQATT and SNEGSKA (reference sequence). CDR3 nucleotides: TGCAGTGCTCCGGGGAGCGCTGAAGCTTTCTTT. Translation: CSAPGSAEAFF.

V gene TRBV6-1 combines with J gene TRBJ2-2; D is unclear. The CDR3 sequence is 13 residues long. The germline gives CDR1 MNHNS, CDR2 SASEGT. V was trimmed by 7 bases and J by 2 bases, leaving 8 bases between them. The CDR3 is CASTGFNTGELFF. The DNA of the CDR3 is TGTGCCAGCACGGGCTTTAACACCGGGGAGCTGTTTTTT.

This clonotype was detected a few times. The chain recombines TRBV10-1 with TRBJ2-2; TRBD1 agrees at 10 bases. The CDR3 runs 16 residues. Germline assignment: CDR1 WNHNN and CDR2 SYGVQD (reference sequence). V shed 8 bases, J shed 2 bases, and the junction held 8 bases outside the gene matches. This CDR3 reads CASGTGTGDNTGELFF. The CDR3, as DNA: TGCGCCAGCGGGACCGGGACAGGGGATAACACCGGGGAGCTGTTTTTT.

The rearrangement uses TRBV6-1 and TRBJ2-7; TRBD2 matches at 10 bases. This CDR3 has 15 amino acids. Trimming removed 6 bases from V and 1 base from J; junction bases left unmatched: 6. Germline V gene data show CDR1 as MNHNS and CDR2 as SASEGT. CDR3: CASRAGLAESYEQYF. CDR3 nucleotides: TGTGCCAGCAGGGCCGGACTAGCGGAGTCCTACGAGCAGTACTTC.

V usage is TRBV20-1 and J usage is TRBJ2-1; 10 nucleotides line up with TRBD2. There are 17 residues in the CDR3. Germline V lookup: CDR1 DFQATT, CDR2 SNEGSKA (reference sequence). V shed 0 bases and J 5 bases; nucleotides not matched to a gene: 10. The CDR3 loop reads CSARDPRTSGDNNEQFF. CDR3 in DNA: TGCAGTGCTAGAGATCCCCGGACTAGCGGAGACAACAATGAGCAGTTCTTC.

This clonotype was seen more than once but under ten times. The CDR3 region is CASSSRTSNTGELFF. The DNA for the CDR3 is TGCGCCAGCAGCTCCCGGACGTCGAACACCGGGGAGCTGTTTTTT. The chain links TRBV4-1 to TRBJ2-2; D gene unclear. Trimming took off 5 bases at V and 0 bases at J, with 10 bases between the two ends. The CDR3 contains 15 residues. CDR1 and CDR2 from the germline V gene are MGHRA and YSYEKL.

This clonotype came up a few times. J is TRBJ2-4 and V is TRBV20-1, with TRBD1 as a possible D gene (6 bases). The CDR3 loop spans 12 amino acids. Germline assignment: CDR1 DFQATT and CDR2 SNEGSKA (reference sequence). V gave up 2 bases and J gave up 8 bases, with 10 bases separating them. The CDR3 DNA follows: TGCAGTGCTAGAAGTACAGGGTACATTCAGTACTTC. Its translation: CSARSTGYIQYF.

The rearrangement uses TRBV28 and TRBJ2-2; 10 bases are shared with TRBD2. CDR3 size: 19 residues. CDR1 MDHEN and CDR2 SYDVKM come from the germline V gene. V lost 1 base, J lost 7 bases, and 15 bases stayed unmatched. This CDR3 reads CASSLSVEAGGRSGGELFF. The CDR3, as DNA: TGTGCCAGCAGTTTATCAGTAGAAGCGGGAGGGAGGTCAGGCGGGGAGCTGTTTTTT.